This record concerns one T cell receptor beta chain sequence. As yet, its antigen is unknown. The data stem from a study of CD4+ T cells in melanoma. Profiled with immunoSEQ multiplex PCR; TCRdb holds only in-frame clones, not every one. The repertoire includes about 50,000 clones, nearly 90% of them detected once, and around 11% sits in the top ten. Study outcomes and limitations: Reportedly, melanoma neoantigen-specific CD4+ T cells showed varied differentiation states. A reported correlation linked neoantigen-specific CD4+ T cells to CD8+, macrophage and B cell function.

CDR1 is MNHNS, CDR2 SASEGT, per germline. The CDR3 covers 12 residues. V was trimmed by 8 bases and J by 5 bases, leaving 12 bases between them. The receptor comes from a human donor with melanoma. The specimen was peripheral blood. The chain employs TRBV6-1 and TRBJ1-2; perhaps TRBD1 as D (6 bases). The CDR3 bases are TGTGCCAGCTCAGGGACATGGTATGGCTACACCTTC. It yields the protein CASSGTWYGYTF.